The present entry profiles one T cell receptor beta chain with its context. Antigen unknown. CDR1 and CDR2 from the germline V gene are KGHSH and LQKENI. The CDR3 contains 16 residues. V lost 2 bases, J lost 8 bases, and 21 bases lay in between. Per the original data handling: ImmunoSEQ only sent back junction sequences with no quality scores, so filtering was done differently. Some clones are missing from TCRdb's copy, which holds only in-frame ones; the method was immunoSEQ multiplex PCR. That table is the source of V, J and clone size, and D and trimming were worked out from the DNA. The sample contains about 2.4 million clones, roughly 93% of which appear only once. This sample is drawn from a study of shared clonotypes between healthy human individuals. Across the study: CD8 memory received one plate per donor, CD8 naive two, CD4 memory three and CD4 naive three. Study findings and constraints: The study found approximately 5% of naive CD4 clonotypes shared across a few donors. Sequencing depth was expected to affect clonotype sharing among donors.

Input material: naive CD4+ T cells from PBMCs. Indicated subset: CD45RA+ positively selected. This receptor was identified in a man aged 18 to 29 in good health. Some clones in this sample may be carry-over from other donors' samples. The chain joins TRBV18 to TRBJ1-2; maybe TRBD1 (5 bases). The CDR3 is CASSPTLEGGEGGYTF. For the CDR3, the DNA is TGTGCCAGCTCACCAACATTGGAAGGAGGCGAGGGGGGCTACACCTTC.